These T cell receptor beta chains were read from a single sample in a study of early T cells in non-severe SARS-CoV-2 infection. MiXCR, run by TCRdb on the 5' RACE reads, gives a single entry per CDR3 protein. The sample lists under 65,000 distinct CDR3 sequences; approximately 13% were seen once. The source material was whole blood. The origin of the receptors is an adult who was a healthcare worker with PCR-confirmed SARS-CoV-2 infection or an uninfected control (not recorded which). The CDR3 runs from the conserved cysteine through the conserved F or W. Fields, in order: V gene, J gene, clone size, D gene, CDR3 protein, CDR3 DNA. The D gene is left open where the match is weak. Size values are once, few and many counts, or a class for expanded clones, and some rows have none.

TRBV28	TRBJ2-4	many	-	CASSSSPDLGGIQYF	TGTGCCAGCAGTTCATCCCCGGACCTTGGGGGCATTCAGTACTTC
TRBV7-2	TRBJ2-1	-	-	CASSFSGPEQFF	TGTGCCAGCAGCTTCAGCGGGCCAGAGCAGTTCTTC
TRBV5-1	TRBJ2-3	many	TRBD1	CASSLGGTGSTDTQYF	TGCGCCAGCAGCTTGGGTGGGACAGGGAGCACAGATACGCAGTATTTT
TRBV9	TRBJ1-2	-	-	CASTEGEGSYGYTF	TGTGCCAGCACCGAGGGAGAAGGAAGCTATGGCTACACCTTC
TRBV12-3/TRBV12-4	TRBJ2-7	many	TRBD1	CASSPDPDRVYEQYF	TGTGCCAGCAGCCCCGACCCGGACAGGGTGTACGAGCAGTACTTC
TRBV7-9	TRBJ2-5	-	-	CASSRHREKETQYF	TGTGCCAGCAGTCGACACCGGGAAAAAGAGACCCAGTACTTC
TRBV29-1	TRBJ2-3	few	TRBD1	CSVGQASSDTQYF	TGCAGCGTAGGACAGGCCTCATCAGATACGCAGTATTTT
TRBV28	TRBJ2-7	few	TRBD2	CASSLFASGRGNEQYF	TGTGCCAGCAGTTTATTTGCTAGCGGGAGGGGTAACGAGCAGTACTTC
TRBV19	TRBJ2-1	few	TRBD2	CASTPRAGGPNEQFF	TGTGCCAGTACCCCCCGGGCGGGAGGGCCCAATGAGCAGTTCTTC
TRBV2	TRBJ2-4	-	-	CATSRGLGDIQYF	TGTGCCACCTCTAGAGGCCTGGGGGACATTCAGTACTTC
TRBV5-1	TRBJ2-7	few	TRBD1	CASSLRTGADEQYF	TGCGCCAGCAGCCTACGGACAGGGGCGGACGAGCAGTACTTC
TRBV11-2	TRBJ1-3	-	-	CASSTGPIQYTIYF	TGTGCCAGCAGCACCGGCCCCATTCAATACACCATATATTTT
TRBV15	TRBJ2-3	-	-	CATSVRDGTQYF	TGTGCCACCAGCGTGCGGGACGGAACGCAGTATTTT
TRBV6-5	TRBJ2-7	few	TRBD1	CASSPGQGKYEQYF	TGTGCCAGCAGCCCGGGACAGGGTAAATACGAGCAGTACTTC
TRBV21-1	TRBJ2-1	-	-	CASSGLTRSYNEQFF	TGTGCCAGCAGCGGCCTGACTAGGTCCTACAATGAGCAGTTCTTC
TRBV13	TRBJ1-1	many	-	CASSWGEDGNTEAFF	TGTGCCAGCAGTTGGGGTGAAGACGGGAACACTGAAGCTTTCTTT
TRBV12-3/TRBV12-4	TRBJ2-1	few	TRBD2	CASSSSGLAGGSSYNEQFF	TGTGCCAGCAGTTCCTCCGGACTAGCGGGAGGAAGCTCCTACAATGAGCAGTTCTTC
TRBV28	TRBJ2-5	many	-	CASSLLRETQYF	TGTGCCAGCAGTTTATTGCGAGAGACCCAGTACTTC
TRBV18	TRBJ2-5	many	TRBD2	CASSPMSGRATRETQYF	TGTGCCAGCTCACCAATGAGCGGGAGGGCCACGAGGGAGACCCAGTACTTC
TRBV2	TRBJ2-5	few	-	CASGRAGQETQYF	TGTGCCAGCGGTCGGGCCGGCCAAGAGACCCAGTACTTC
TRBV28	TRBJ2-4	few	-	CASSLPRWNIQYF	TGTGCCAGCAGTTTGCCCCGGTGGAACATTCAGTACTTC
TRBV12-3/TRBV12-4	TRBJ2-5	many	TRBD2	CASNPGGGETQYF	TGTGCCAGCAACCCTGGGGGGGGAGAGACCCAGTACTTC
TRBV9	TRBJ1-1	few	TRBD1	CASSPWTGQGTEAFF	TGTGCCAGCAGCCCATGGACAGGGCAGGGCACTGAAGCTTTCTTT
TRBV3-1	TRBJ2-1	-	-	CASSQSGGQRYNEQFF	TGTGCCAGCAGCCAATCCGGGGGGCAAAGATACAATGAGCAGTTCTTC
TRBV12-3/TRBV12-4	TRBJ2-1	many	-	CASSIGTEQFF	TGTGCCAGCAGTATAGGGACTGAGCAGTTCTTC
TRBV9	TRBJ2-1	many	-	CASSVEGNEQFF	TGTGCCAGCAGCGTAGAGGGGAATGAGCAGTTCTTC
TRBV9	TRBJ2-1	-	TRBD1	CASSVTGASNEQFF	TGTGCCAGCAGCGTAACAGGGGCCAGCAATGAGCAGTTCTTC
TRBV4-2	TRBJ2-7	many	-	CASSQDYRSYEQYF	TGTGCCAGCAGCCAAGACTATCGCTCCTACGAGCAGTACTTC
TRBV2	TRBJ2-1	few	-	CASSAKPSGEGFF	TGTGCCAGCAGTGCTAAACCCTCCGGGGAAGGGTTCTTC
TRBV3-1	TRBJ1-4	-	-	CASSQPGGEKLFF	TGTGCCAGCAGCCAACCCGGTGGTGAAAAACTGTTTTTT
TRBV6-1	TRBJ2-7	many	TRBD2	CASSPSGGSSYEQYF	TGTGCCAGCAGTCCTAGCGGGGGGAGCTCCTACGAGCAGTACTTC
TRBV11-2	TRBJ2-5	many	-	CASSLGGSETQYF	TGTGCCAGCAGCTTAGGAGGATCCGAGACCCAGTACTTC
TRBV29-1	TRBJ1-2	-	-	CSDLQGEVGYTF	TGCAGCGATCTACAGGGAGAGGTTGGCTACACCTTC
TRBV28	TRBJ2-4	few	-	CASSFHQVAKNIQYF	TGTGCCAGCAGTTTTCACCAAGTAGCCAAAAACATTCAGTACTTC
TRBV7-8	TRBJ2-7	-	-	CASSPTYRRSYEQYF	TGTGCCAGCAGCCCAACGTACCGGAGGAGCTACGAGCAGTACTTC
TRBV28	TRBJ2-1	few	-	CASTTSVFEQFF	TGTGCCAGCACTACGAGCGTGTTCGAGCAGTTCTTC
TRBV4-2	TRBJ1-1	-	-	CANSQGIWDVRQGAFF	TGTGCCAACAGCCAAGGGATCTGGGACGTCCGCCAAGGAGCTTTCTTT
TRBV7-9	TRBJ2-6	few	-	CATLGPGANVLTF	TGTGCCACCCTGGGACCTGGGGCCAACGTCCTGACTTTC
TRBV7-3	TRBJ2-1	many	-	CASSLGQNNEQFF	TGTGCCAGCAGCCTCGGACAGAATAATGAGCAGTTCTTC
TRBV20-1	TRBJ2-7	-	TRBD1	CSASLTGGTDEQYF	TGCAGTGCTAGTCTGACAGGGGGCACAGACGAGCAGTACTTC
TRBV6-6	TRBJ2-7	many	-	CASKPGHNSYEQYF	TGTGCCAGCAAACCGGGACACAACTCCTACGAGCAGTACTTC
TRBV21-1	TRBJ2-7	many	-	CASSKDKRVCPYEQYF	TGTGCCAGCAGCAAAGATAAGCGGGTGTGCCCCTACGAGCAGTACTTC
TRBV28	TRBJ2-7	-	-	CASSLGLMSSYEQYF	TGTGCCAGCAGTTTAGGACTCATGAGCTCCTACGAGCAGTACTTC
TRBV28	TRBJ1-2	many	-	CASSLNNYGYTF	TGTGCCAGCAGCCTCAATAACTATGGCTACACCTTC
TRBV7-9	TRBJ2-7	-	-	CASSLGTHYEQYF	TGTGCCAGCAGCTTAGGGACACACTACGAGCAGTACTTC
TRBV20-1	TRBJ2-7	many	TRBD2	CSARTSGKGYEQYF	TGCAGTGCGCGGACTAGCGGGAAAGGCTACGAGCAGTACTTC
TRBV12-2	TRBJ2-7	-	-	CASRLALPGLASHEQYF	TGTGCAAGTCGCTTAGCCTTACCGGGACTAGCGAGCCACGAGCAGTACTTC
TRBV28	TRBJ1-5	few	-	CASSLTGVQAQHF	TGTGCCAGCAGTTTAACGGGCGTCCAGGCCCAGCATTTT
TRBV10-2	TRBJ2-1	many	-	CASSTQGSYNEQFF	TGCGCCAGCAGTACACAGGGTTCCTACAATGAGCAGTTCTTC
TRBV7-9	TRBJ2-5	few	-	CASSGGGETQYF	TGTGCCAGCTCCGGGGGAGGAGAGACCCAGTACTTC
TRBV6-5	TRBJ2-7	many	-	CASSYNYEQYF	TGTGCCAGCAGTTACAACTACGAGCAGTACTTC
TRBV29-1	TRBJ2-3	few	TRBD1	CSGTGTGFMDTQYF	TGCAGCGGAACCGGGACAGGATTCATGGATACGCAGTATTTT
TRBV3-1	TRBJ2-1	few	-	CASSQDLTSMGAYEQFF	TGTGCCAGCAGCCAAGATCTGACTAGCATGGGGGCTTATGAGCAGTTCTTC
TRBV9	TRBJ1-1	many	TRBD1	CASSGQQGADTEAFF	TGTGCCAGCAGCGGACAACAGGGGGCGGACACTGAAGCTTTCTTT
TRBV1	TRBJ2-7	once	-	CTSSPQLGFYEQYF	TGCACCAGCAGCCCGCAACTGGGATTCTACGAGCAGTACTTC
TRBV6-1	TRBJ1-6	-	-	CASSGRDNYNSPLHF	TGTGCCAGCAGTGGGCGGGACAACTATAATTCACCCCTCCACTTT
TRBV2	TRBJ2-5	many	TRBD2	CASSSTSGRAETQYF	TGTGCCAGCAGTTCGACTAGCGGGAGGGCTGAGACCCAGTACTTC